These 32 T cell receptor beta chains were sequenced from one sample in a study of blood T cell repertoires in COVID-19. Assay used: immunoSEQ multiplex PCR; TCRdb lists only in-frame clones, some missing. Of around 340,000 clones detected, 89% appear once; the ten largest clones hold less than 5%. The sequencing sample was made of peripheral blood. These receptor sequences come from a woman aged 55 to 70 with COVID-19, enrolled during active disease.

V gene TRBV27 combines with J gene TRBJ1-5, with 11 bases aligning to TRBD1. Looked up from germline, CDR1 is MNHEY and CDR2 is SMNVEV (reference sequence). The CDR3 runs 19 residues. Trimming took 0 bases from V and 0 from J; bases not matched to a gene: 7. CDR3 amino acids: CASSLSGQGAPNSNQPQHF. The DNA for the CDR3 is TGTGCCAGCAGTTTATCCGGACAGGGGGCGCCGAATAGCAATCAGCCCCAGCATTTT.

The rearrangement links TRBV2 to TRBJ2-5; no firm D call. There are 10 residues in the CDR3. Trimming took off 8 bases at V and 2 bases at J, with 3 bases between the two ends. Germline V gene lookup returns CDR1 SNHLY and CDR2 FYNNEI. The CDR3 DNA sequence: TGTGCCAGCTCTCAAGAGACCCAGTACTTC. This encodes CASSQETQYF.

The rearrangement uses TRBV10-1 and TRBJ2-7; D possibly corresponds to TRBD1 (6 bases). The V gene's germline CDR1 is WNHNN and CDR2 SYGVQD (reference sequence). V lost 8 bases and J 7 bases, leaving 21 bases between the germline ends. The CDR3 spans 14 residues. The CDR3 bases are TGCGCCAGCGGATCCCAGGGGTCCGCCGGAGAGCAGTACTTC. Its translation: CASGSQGSAGEQYF.

This chain joins TRBV4-1 and TRBJ1-1, with unresolved D. The length of the CDR3 is 13 residues. Per germline, CDR1 MGHRA and CDR2 YSYEKL. V lost 1 base and J 0 bases, leaving 3 bases between the germline ends. In DNA, the CDR3 is TGCGCCAGCAGCCAAGCGGTGAACACTGAAGCTTTCTTT. Translation gives CASSQAVNTEAFF.

This clone was detected only a few times. The rearrangement joins TRBV2 to TRBJ1-1; D call uncertain. The CDR3 has 12 residues. Trimming took 7 bases from V and 6 from J, leaving 12 bases between them. CDR1 is SNHLY, CDR2 FYNNEI, per germline. DNA for the CDR3: TGTGCCAGCACCCGGGAGGGAGCTGAAGCTTTCTTT. This encodes CASTREGAEAFF.

This chain links TRBV4-1 with TRBJ1-1; D not resolved. V was clipped by 4 bases and J by 1 base, with 10 bases between them. CDR3 length: 14 residues. Germline V gene sequence: CDR1 MGHRA, CDR2 YSYEKL. CDR3 amino acids: CASSPVSGNTEAFF. The CDR3 nucleotides read TGCGCCAGCAGCCCGGTCTCAGGGAACACTGAAGCTTTCTTT.

The chain links TRBV7-2 to TRBJ2-1, with 12 bases identical to TRBD2. With 5 bases clipped from V and 16 bases from J, the junction kept 15 bases outside the gene matches. In germline, CDR1 is SGHTA, CDR2 FQGNSA. The CDR3 runs to 15 residues. For the CDR3, the DNA is TGTGCCAGCAGCCAAGCCTACATCCTAGCGGGGGGGCTATTCTTC. Amino acid sequence: CASSQAYILAGGLFF.

The chain recombines TRBV28 with TRBJ2-5; 10 bases fit TRBD1. The CDR3 has 15 residues. CDR1 is MDHEN, CDR2 SYDVKM, per germline. V lost 5 bases and J lost 4; bases outside the gene matches: 7. In nucleotides, the CDR3 is TGTGCCAGCAGTAGAGACAGGGGGCGAGGAGAGACCCAGTACTTC. The encoded protein is CASSRDRGRGETQYF.

This chain joins TRBV5-1 and TRBJ2-3; TRBD1 matches at 9 bases. V was pared by 0 bases and J by 7 bases, with 6 bases of the junction left unmatched. This CDR3 region has 15 residues. Germline CDR1 SGHRS, CDR2 YFSETQ. The CDR3 coding sequence is TGCGCCAGCAGCTTGGGGGACAGGGTAGGAAATACGCAGTATTTT. Translation gives CASSLGDRVGNTQYF.

The rearrangement links TRBV9 to TRBJ1-1; weak D call: TRBD1 (5 bases). This CDR3 contains 11 residues. Trimming took 7 bases from V and 3 from J, leaving 7 bases between them. Germline assignment: CDR1 SGDLS and CDR2 YYNGEE. The CDR3 spells CASGAHTEAFF. The CDR3 DNA follows: TGTGCCAGCGGGGCCCACACTGAAGCTTTCTTT. The whole variable domain, filled in from reference TRBV9 and TRBJ1-1, reads DSGVTQTPKHLITATGQRVTLRCSPRSGDLSVYWYQQSLDQGLQFLIQYYNGEERAKGNILERFSAQQFPDLHSELNLSSLELGDSALYFCASGAHTEAFFGQGTRLTVV.

As concerns this clone: Other nucleotide sequences in the sample specify the same CDR3. The chain links TRBV11-3 to TRBJ1-1; D gene unclear. This CDR3 comprises 13 residues. CDR1 is SGHNT, CDR2 YENEEA, per germline. The V and J ends lost 2 bases and 0 bases respectively, with 4 bases between them. Here the CDR3 DNA reads TGTGCCAGCAGCTTAACGGTGAACACTGAAGCTTTCTTT. It translates to CASSLTVNTEAFF.

CDR3 loop: CASSTGFEAFF. The CDR3 DNA reads as TGCGCCAGCAGTACGGGGTTTGAAGCTTTCTTT. This chain links TRBV5-1 with TRBJ1-1; no definite D call. Germline V gene sequence: CDR1 SGHRS, CDR2 YFSETQ. The CDR3 is made up of 11 amino acids. Deletions cut 5 bases from V and 7 bases from J, with 9 bases between.

This clone came up once. CDR3 residues: CASSLETLYGYTF. The DNA for the CDR3 is TGTGCCAGCAGCTTGGAGACACTCTATGGCTACACCTTC. The V gene is TRBV5-5, the J gene TRBJ1-2, with no clear D. Trimming left V 0 bases short and J 4 bases short, with 7 bases between. Germline V gene lookup returns CDR1 SGHKS and CDR2 YYEKEE (reference sequence). The CDR3 is 13 amino acids.

The chain is built from TRBV5-4 and TRBJ2-6; TRBD1 matches at 8 bases. This CDR3 has 18 amino acids. V shed 4 bases, J shed 1 base, and the junction held 10 bases outside the gene matches. Germline CDR1 and CDR2: SGHNT and YYREEE (reference sequence). CDR3 DNA sequence: TGTGCCAGCAGCCGTCGTTTGGGGACAGGTTCTGGGGCCAACGTCCTGACTTTC. Translation gives CASSRRLGTGSGANVLTF.

The chain uses TRBV5-1 and TRBJ2-3; 8 positions agree with TRBD2. The CDR3 length is 16 residues. From germline, CDR1 is SGHRS and CDR2 YFSETQ. J lost 6 bases, V lost 2 bases, and 11 bases had no gene match. Here the CDR3 reads CASSFLAGRAGDTQYF. CDR3 DNA: TGCGCCAGCAGCTTCTTAGCGGGGAGGGCCGGGGATACGCAGTATTTT.

This clone was picked up one time. The chain links TRBV11-2 to TRBJ2-3; TRBD1 matches 9 bases. Germline assignment: CDR1 SGHAT and CDR2 FQNNGV. This CDR3 comprises 15 residues. V trimming: 5 bases; J trimming: 4 bases; junction bases outside the gene matches: 7. In nucleotides, the CDR3 is TGTGCCAGCAGCCTCGACAGGGGGACCCCAGATACGCAGTATTTT. Protein sequence: CASSLDRGTPDTQYF. Variable domain in full (rest from reference TRBV11-2 and TRBJ2-3): EAGVAQSPRYKIIEKRQSVAFWCNPISGHATLYWYQQILGQGPKLLIQFQNNGVVDDSQLPKDRFSAERLKGVDSTLKIQPAKLEDSAVYLCASSLDRGTPDTQYFGPGTRLTVL.

This clone was counted once. The V gene is TRBV6-5, the J gene TRBJ1-6, with a weak D call TRBD1 (5 bases). The germline V and J ends were trimmed by 9 bases and 3 bases, with 12 bases remaining between them. The length of the CDR3 is 14 residues. Looked up from germline, CDR1 is MNHEY and CDR2 is SVGAGI. CDR3 sequence reads: CASVDSLYNSPLHF. The CDR3 DNA follows: TGTGCCAGTGTAGACAGCCTCTATAATTCACCCCTCCACTTT.

The chain carries TRBV28 and TRBJ2-1; 16 bases match TRBD2. V was clipped by 10 bases and J by 7 bases; unmatched bases: 4. Germline-derived CDR1 and CDR2 are MDHEN and SYDVKM. The CDR3 has 14 amino acids. The CDR3 protein is CATWGLAGGNEQFF. The CDR3 DNA is TGTGCCACTTGGGGACTAGCGGGGGGGAATGAGCAGTTCTTC.

V is TRBV9 and J is TRBJ2-5, with 7 bases aligning to TRBD2. Germline lookup yields CDR1 SGDLS and CDR2 YYNGEE. The CDR3 spans 14 residues. J gave up 5 bases and V 1 base, and 5 bases lay outside the gene matches. DNA for the CDR3: TGTGCCAGCAGCGTACGGGGGGTAGGGGAGACCCAGTACTTC. Amino acids: CASSVRGVGETQYF.

V is TRBV7-2 and J is TRBJ1-2; D might be TRBD1 (5 bases). The ends were cut back, 7 bases at V and 2 bases at J, with 14 bases in the middle. Germline values: CDR1 SGHTA, CDR2 FQGNSA. CDR3 length: 14 residues. CDR3 bases: TGTGCCAGCAATCAGGGCCTCTACAACTATGGCTACACCTTC. The encoded protein is CASNQGLYNYGYTF.

This chain uses TRBV7-3 with TRBJ1-1, with TRBD1 identical over 7 bases. J gave up 2 bases and V 3 bases, and 9 bases lay outside the gene matches. Germline CDR1 SGHTA, CDR2 FQGTGA. The CDR3 covers 16 residues. The CDR3 spells CASSLGHRGYNTEAFF. The DNA of the CDR3 is TGTGCCAGCAGCTTGGGTCACAGGGGCTATAACACTGAAGCTTTCTTT.

CDR3 region: CASSLRQGGQPQHF. The CDR3 coding sequence is TGTGCCAGCAGTTTAAGGCAGGGAGGTCAGCCCCAGCATTTT. V gene TRBV28 combines with J gene TRBJ1-5; possibly TRBD1 for D (5 bases). V shed 2 bases and J shed 6 bases, with 11 bases lying between them. This CDR3 has 14 amino acids. CDR1 MDHEN and CDR2 SYDVKM come from the germline V gene.

The chain employs TRBV19 and TRBJ2-2, with 9 bases identical to TRBD1. Trimming took 6 bases from V and 5 from J; bases not matched to a gene: 7. CDR1 LNHDA and CDR2 SQIVND come from the germline V gene (reference sequence). The CDR3 consists of 15 residues. CDR3 bases: TGTGCCAGTAGACGACAGGGGGGAATGACCGGGGAGCTGTTTTTT. Translating gives CASRRQGGMTGELFF.

About this clone itself: The junction departs from germline at one end; a sequencing error may be responsible. V is TRBV12-3 or TRBV12-4 and J is TRBJ1-2, with D possibly matching TRBD1 (5 bases). The CDR3 runs to 13 residues. The DNA of the CDR3 is TGTGCAAGCACGGGGGGAGTGGCTTATGGCTACACCTTC. Translating gives CASTGGVAYGYTF.

This chain uses TRBV6-1 with TRBJ1-5; TRBD1 is a possible D gene (5 bases). The CDR3 sequence is 18 residues long. Trimming stripped 0 bases from V and 0 bases from J, with 15 bases between. Germline CDR1 MNHNS, CDR2 SASEGT. This chain's CDR3 is CASSEAPQGPYSNQPQHF. CDR3 DNA sequence: TGTGCCAGCAGTGAAGCGCCCCAGGGTCCATATAGCAATCAGCCCCAGCATTTT.

The V and J genes are TRBV7-2 and TRBJ2-3; TRBD2 matches 8 bases. The trim removed 0 bases at V and 5 bases at J, leaving 10 bases unmatched. The germline V gene has CDR1 SGHTA and CDR2 FQGNSA. CDR3 size: 17 residues. The CDR3 loop reads CASSLAQPGGGQDTQYF. The CDR3 DNA reads as TGTGCCAGCAGCTTAGCGCAACCCGGGGGGGGCCAAGATACGCAGTATTTT.

This chain joins TRBV15 and TRBJ1-2, with TRBD1 identical over 7 bases. CDR1 and CDR2 from the germline V gene are LNHNV and YYDKDF (reference sequence). This CDR3 contains 15 residues. Losses at the gene ends were 6 bases for V and 5 bases for J; bases not matched to a gene: 12. CDR3 coding DNA: TGTGCCACCAGTGAATACCGGGACAGCATATATGGCTACACCTTC. It translates to CATSEYRDSIYGYTF.

The rearrangement links TRBV25-1 to TRBJ1-4, with TRBD1 identical over 7 bases. The J segment lost 6 bases and the V segment lost 3 bases, leaving 10 bases of the junction unmatched. CDR1 is MGHDK and CDR2 is SYGVNS in the germline V gene. The CDR3 length is 16 residues. DNA for the CDR3: TGTGCCAGCAGTGACCCGTCATGGCAGGGGGATGAAAAACTGTTTTTT. Translated, it gives CASSDPSWQGDEKLFF.

The chain employs TRBV28 and TRBJ1-5, with 9 bases fitting TRBD1. Germline V gives CDR1 MDHEN, CDR2 SYDVKM. V dropped 5 bases and J dropped 6; count of bases not matched to a gene: 5. The CDR3 runs to 14 residues. CDR3 sequence (DNA): TGTGCCAGCAGTCCGGGACAGGGAAGTCAGCCCCAGCATTTT. Encoded protein: CASSPGQGSQPQHF.

This sequence joins TRBV6-5 and TRBJ1-1, with TRBD1 identical over 7 bases. Losses at the gene ends were 2 bases for V and 7 bases for J; bases not matched to a gene: 7. Germline V gene data show CDR1 as MNHEY and CDR2 as SVGAGI. The CDR3 covers 14 residues. CDR3 loop: CASSYRDSWGEAFF. In DNA, the CDR3 is TGTGCCAGCAGTTACAGGGACAGTTGGGGTGAAGCTTTCTTT.

This chain links TRBV11-2 with TRBJ1-4; 7 bases are shared with TRBD1. V dropped 5 bases and J dropped 2; count of bases not matched to a gene: 5. This CDR3 has 15 amino acids. Germline lookup yields CDR1 SGHAT and CDR2 FQNNGV. The CDR3 bases are TGTGCCAGCAGCGATACAGGGGCCACTAATGAAAAACTGTTTTTT. This codes for CASSDTGATNEKLFF. The full variable domain, with the rest looked up from reference TRBV11-2 and TRBJ1-4, is EAGVAQSPRYKIIEKRQSVAFWCNPISGHATLYWYQQILGQGPKLLIQFQNNGVVDDSQLPKDRFSAERLKGVDSTLKIQPAKLEDSAVYLCASSDTGATNEKLFFGSGTQLSVL.

As to this clone: This same CDR3 is encoded by further DNA sequences in the sample. This rearrangement joins TRBV3-1 (or the pseudogene TRBV3-2) to TRBJ2-7; 9 bases match TRBD1. This CDR3 has 12 residues. The germline CDR1 and CDR2 sequences are LGHDT and YNNKEL (reference sequence). V lost 5 bases and J lost 6; bases outside the gene matches: 2. The CDR3 DNA follows: TGTGCCAGCAGCAGACAGGGGGGCGAGCAGTACTTC. This sequence encodes CASSRQGGEQYF.